This TCR beta chain came from a study of shared clonotypes between healthy human individuals. TCRdb keeps only in-frame clones here, not all; method: immunoSEQ multiplex PCR. The sample includes about 330,000 clones, approximately 79% of them seen just once. The CDR3 has 16 residues. The V end lost 2 bases, the J end lost 0 bases, and 11 bases lay between the germline ends. Looked up from germline, CDR1 is MDHEN and CDR2 is SYDVKM. There were only Caucasian adults among the donors, and all lived in Nashville, Tennessee. The CD4+ fraction was divided into a CD45RA+ naive subset and a CD45RA-negative memory subset.

J is TRBJ2-4 and V is TRBV28; D remains unclear. The TCR comes from a young man in good health. What was sequenced was memory CD4+ T cells sorted from blood. Documented subset: CD45RA-negative fraction. CDR3: CASSLTGALAKNIQYF. As DNA, the CDR3 is TGTGCCAGCAGTTTAACTGGCGCCCTAGCCAAAAACATTCAGTACTTC.